This is a list of T cell receptor beta chains from one sample in a study of CDR3 diversity in severe acne. MiXCR, run by TCRdb on the PCR reads, gives a single entry per CDR3 protein. This table has 89,000 or so distinct CDR3 sequences, about half appearing once. Sequencing used blood. The source of these receptors is a male donor in good health, serving as a control. CDR3s include the opening cysteine and the closing phenylalanine or tryptophan. D genes are given only for firm matches. Clone size is not always given. Where it is, it says once, few, many or a class for expanded clones.

v_gene: TRBV20-1
abundance: NA
j_gene: TRBJ1-5
d_gene: NA
CDR3aa: CSASPIGTNGRNQPQHF
CDR3nt: TGCAGTGCTAGCCCGATCGGGACTAACGGTCGCAATCAGCCCCAGCATTTT

v_gene: TRBV6-5
abundance: NA
j_gene: TRBJ2-2
d_gene: TRBD1
CDR3aa: CASIGGQAPAGELFF
CDR3nt: TGTGCCAGCATAGGGGGACAGGCCCCGGCCGGGGAGCTGTTTTTT

v_gene: TRBV5-1
abundance: many
j_gene: TRBJ2-7
d_gene: NA
CDR3aa: CASSLGGSAYEQYF
CDR3nt: TGCGCCAGCAGCTTGGGTGGCAGCGCCTACGAGCAGTACTTC

v_gene: TRBV30
abundance: NA
j_gene: TRBJ1-6
d_gene: NA
CDR3aa: CAWTPVGGSPLHF
CDR3nt: TGTGCCTGGACCCCCGTGGGGGGGTCACCCCTCCACTTT

v_gene: TRBV2
abundance: NA
j_gene: TRBJ1-1
d_gene: NA
CDR3aa: CASKILHTEAFF
CDR3nt: TGTGCCAGCAAGATCTTACACACTGAAGCTTTCTTT

v_gene: TRBV20-1
abundance: NA
j_gene: TRBJ2-1
d_gene: TRBD1
CDR3aa: CSAPGGGFRMNEQFF
CDR3nt: TGCAGTGCTCCAGGGGGCGGATTCAGAATGAATGAGCAGTTCTTC

v_gene: TRBV19
abundance: NA
j_gene: TRBJ2-2
d_gene: NA
CDR3aa: CASSILGAGTGELFF
CDR3nt: TGTGCCAGTAGTATCCTGGGTGCAGGGACCGGGGAGCTGTTTTTT

v_gene: TRBV30
abundance: many
j_gene: TRBJ2-5
d_gene: NA
CDR3aa: CAWSVQVSETQYF
CDR3nt: TGTGCCTGGAGTGTACAGGTTTCGGAGACCCAGTACTTC

v_gene: TRBV19
abundance: NA
j_gene: TRBJ1-2
d_gene: NA
CDR3aa: CASSPRDTASANYGYTF
CDR3nt: TGTGCCAGTAGTCCCCGGGACACCGCATCGGCAAACTATGGCTACACCTTC

v_gene: TRBV20-1
abundance: once
j_gene: TRBJ2-3
d_gene: TRBD1
CDR3aa: CSAKQTGPSRTDTQYF
CDR3nt: TGCAGTGCTAAACAGACAGGGCCGTCCAGGACAGATACGCAGTATTTT

v_gene: TRBV25-1
abundance: NA
j_gene: TRBJ2-7
d_gene: TRBD2
CDR3aa: CASSPGLAGGSYEQYF
CDR3nt: TGTGCCAGCTCCCCGGGACTAGCGGGAGGATCCTACGAGCAGTACTTC

v_gene: TRBV6-5
abundance: many
j_gene: TRBJ1-2
d_gene: TRBD1
CDR3aa: CASSRGDGYTF
CDR3nt: TGTGCCAGCAGCAGGGGGGATGGCTACACCTTC

v_gene: TRBV9
abundance: once
j_gene: TRBJ2-1
d_gene: NA
CDR3aa: CASSASTHAAYNEQFF
CDR3nt: TGTGCCAGCAGCGCCTCTACTCACGCGGCCTACAATGAGCAGTTCTTC

v_gene: TRBV25-1
abundance: NA
j_gene: TRBJ2-7
d_gene: TRBD1
CDR3aa: CASSVGTAEQYF
CDR3nt: TGTGCCAGCAGCGTAGGGACAGCCGAGCAGTACTTC

v_gene: TRBV19
abundance: NA
j_gene: TRBJ2-2
d_gene: NA
CDR3aa: CASRPQLTGELFF
CDR3nt: TGTGCCAGTAGACCTCAGCTCACCGGGGAGCTGTTTTTT

v_gene: TRBV20-1
abundance: NA
j_gene: TRBJ1-1
d_gene: TRBD1
CDR3aa: CSATTGEGTEAFF
CDR3nt: TGCAGTGCCACGACAGGGGAGGGCACTGAAGCTTTCTTT

v_gene: TRBV24-1
abundance: NA
j_gene: TRBJ2-5
d_gene: TRBD2
CDR3aa: CATRGTSGMAQYF
CDR3nt: TGTGCCACCAGGGGGACTAGCGGGATGGCCCAGTACTTC

v_gene: TRBV5-1
abundance: NA
j_gene: TRBJ2-1
d_gene: NA
CDR3aa: CASSFESSYNEQFF
CDR3nt: TGCGCCAGCAGCTTCGAGAGCTCCTACAATGAGCAGTTCTTC

v_gene: TRBV10-3
abundance: NA
j_gene: TRBJ2-7
d_gene: NA
CDR3aa: CAIREETGFGEQYF
CDR3nt: TGTGCCATCAGGGAAGAGACAGGTTTCGGCGAGCAGTACTTC

v_gene: TRBV10-2
abundance: many
j_gene: TRBJ1-5
d_gene: NA
CDR3aa: CASNTLGPGQPQHF
CDR3nt: TGCGCCAGCAATACACTCGGACCAGGTCAGCCCCAGCATTTT

v_gene: TRBV15
abundance: many
j_gene: TRBJ1-5
d_gene: NA
CDR3aa: CATSTTVNLNQPQHF
CDR3nt: TGTGCCACCAGCACGACAGTGAACCTCAATCAGCCCCAGCATTTT